This T cell receptor beta chain was sequenced in a study of shared clonotypes between healthy human individuals. Study-level points and caveats: The study generally estimated greater richness for naive than memory subsets.

Per the study methods: Owing to the provision of junction-only sequences devoid of quality scores by immunoSEQ, filtering differed. Libraries were prepared by immunoSEQ multiplex PCR; TCRdb keeps only in-frame clonotypes and omits some of them. Clonal size and the V and J genes are those of that table, whereas D and trimming came from the DNA. The table has a few million clones, 85% to 95% seen once. J gave up 8 bases and V 2 bases, and 8 bases lay outside the gene matches. The CDR3 spans 16 residues. Germline CDR1 SGHVS, CDR2 FQNEAQ. About this clone itself: Antigen: not known.

Sequencing was carried out using naive CD4+ T cells from PBMCs. The subset is: CD45RA+ positively selected. The V gene is TRBV7-8, the J gene TRBJ2-1; 11 bases agree with TRBD2. The sequence was collected from a man between 18 and 29 years old in good health. Some clones in this sample may be carry-over from other donors' samples. CDR3 amino acids: CASSLRSSGRRDEQFF. The CDR3 DNA sequence: TGTGCCAGCAGCTTACGGTCTAGCGGGAGGCGGGATGAGCAGTTCTTC.